The sequence of this TCR beta chain was determined in a study of T cell clonotyping in hematopoietic cell transplantation. This CDR3 has 13 amino acids. The V gene end was trimmed by 8 bases and the J gene end by 5 bases; junction bases not matched to a gene: 6. Germline values: CDR1 SGHRS, CDR2 YFSETQ. Measured with immunoSEQ multiplex PCR; TCRdb has only the in-frame clones, and not every one. Here the sample spans 35,000 to 45,000 clones, about 95% being singletons. The sample taken for sequencing was peripheral blood mononuclear cells. This chain joins TRBV5-1 and TRBJ1-1; 10 bases agree with TRBD1. The TCR sequence derives from a woman aged 50 to 60 in good health. Some clones in this sample may be carry-over from other donors' samples. This CDR3 reads CASRGQGGTEAFF. The CDR3 nucleotides read TGCGCCAGTAGAGGACAGGGGGGGACTGAAGCTTTCTTT. The entire variable domain, with the rest obtained from reference TRBV5-1 and TRBJ1-1, is as follows: KAGVTQTPRYLIKTRGQQVTLSCSPISGHRSVSWYQQTPGQGLQFLFEYFSETQRNKGNFPGRFSGRQFSNSRSEMNVSTLELGDSALYLCASRGQGGTEAFFGQGTRLTVV.